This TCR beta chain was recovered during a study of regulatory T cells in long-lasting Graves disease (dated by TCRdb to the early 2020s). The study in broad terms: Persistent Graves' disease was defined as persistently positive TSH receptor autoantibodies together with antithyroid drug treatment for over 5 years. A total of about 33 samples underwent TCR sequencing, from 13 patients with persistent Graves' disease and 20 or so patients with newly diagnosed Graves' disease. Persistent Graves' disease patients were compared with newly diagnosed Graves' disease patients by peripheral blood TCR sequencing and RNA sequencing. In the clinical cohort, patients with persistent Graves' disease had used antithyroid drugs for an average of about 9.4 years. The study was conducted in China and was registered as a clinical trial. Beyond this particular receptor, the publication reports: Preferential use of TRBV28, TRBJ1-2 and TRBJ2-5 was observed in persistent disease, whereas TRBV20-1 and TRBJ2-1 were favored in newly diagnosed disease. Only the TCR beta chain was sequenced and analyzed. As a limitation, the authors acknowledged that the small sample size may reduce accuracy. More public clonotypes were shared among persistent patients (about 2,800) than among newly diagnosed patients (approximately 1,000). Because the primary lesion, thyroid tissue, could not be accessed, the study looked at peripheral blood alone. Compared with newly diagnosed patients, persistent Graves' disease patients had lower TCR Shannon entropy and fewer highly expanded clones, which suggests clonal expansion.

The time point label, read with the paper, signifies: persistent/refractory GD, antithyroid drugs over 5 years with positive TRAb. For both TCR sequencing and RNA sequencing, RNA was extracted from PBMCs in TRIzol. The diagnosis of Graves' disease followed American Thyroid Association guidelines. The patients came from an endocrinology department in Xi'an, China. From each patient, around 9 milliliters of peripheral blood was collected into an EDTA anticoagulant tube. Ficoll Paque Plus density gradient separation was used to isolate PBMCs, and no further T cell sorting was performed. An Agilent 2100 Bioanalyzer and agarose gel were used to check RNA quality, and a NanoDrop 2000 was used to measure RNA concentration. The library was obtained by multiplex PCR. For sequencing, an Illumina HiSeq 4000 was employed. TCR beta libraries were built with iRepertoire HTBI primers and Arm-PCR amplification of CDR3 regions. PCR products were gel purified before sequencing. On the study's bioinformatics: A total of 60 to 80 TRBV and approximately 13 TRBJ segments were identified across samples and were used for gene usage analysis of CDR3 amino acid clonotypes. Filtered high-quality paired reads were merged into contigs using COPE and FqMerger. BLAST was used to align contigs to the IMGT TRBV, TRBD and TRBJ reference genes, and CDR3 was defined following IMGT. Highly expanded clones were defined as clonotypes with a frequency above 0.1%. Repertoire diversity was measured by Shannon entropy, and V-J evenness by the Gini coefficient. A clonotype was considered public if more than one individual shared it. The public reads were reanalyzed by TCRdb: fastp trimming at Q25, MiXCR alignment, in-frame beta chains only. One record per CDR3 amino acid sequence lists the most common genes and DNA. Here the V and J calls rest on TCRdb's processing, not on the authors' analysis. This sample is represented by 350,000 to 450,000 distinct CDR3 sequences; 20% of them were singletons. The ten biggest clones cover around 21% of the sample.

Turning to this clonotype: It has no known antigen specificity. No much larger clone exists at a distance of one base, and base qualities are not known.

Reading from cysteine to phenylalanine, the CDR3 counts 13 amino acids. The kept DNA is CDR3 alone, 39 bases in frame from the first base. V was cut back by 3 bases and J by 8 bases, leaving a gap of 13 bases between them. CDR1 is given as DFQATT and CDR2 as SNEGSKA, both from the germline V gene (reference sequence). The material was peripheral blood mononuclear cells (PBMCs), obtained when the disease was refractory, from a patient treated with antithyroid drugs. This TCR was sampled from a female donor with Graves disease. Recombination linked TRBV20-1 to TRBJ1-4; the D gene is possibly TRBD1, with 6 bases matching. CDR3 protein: CSASYGDNEKLFF. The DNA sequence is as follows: TGCAGTGCTAGTTACGGGGACAACGAAAAACTGTTTTTT.